One sample yielded the 18 T cell receptor beta chains listed below, sequenced in a study of blood T cell repertoires in COVID-19. The data were produced by immunoSEQ multiplex PCR, yet TCRdb's version contains in-frame clones alone and is incomplete. The data show approximately 250,000 clones, approximately 87% seen once. Sequenced input: peripheral blood. Every receptor here comes from a man aged 55 to 70 who had recovered from COVID-19.

The rearrangement uses TRBV19 and TRBJ2-5; 8 positions agree with TRBD2. CDR1 LNHDA and CDR2 SQIVND come from the germline V gene (reference sequence). V shed 7 bases and J 5 bases; nucleotides not matched to a gene: 9. The CDR3 is made up of 14 amino acids. CDR3 in DNA: TGTGCCAGTAACCCCGGGGGGGCATTGGAGACCCAGTACTTC. It is translated as CASNPGGALETQYF.

The rearrangement joins TRBV3-1 (or the pseudogene TRBV3-2) to TRBJ2-7; D gene ambiguous. Trimming removed 0 bases at V and 2 bases at J, with 2 bases between. The CDR3 length is 12 residues. The germline V gene encodes CDR1 LGHDT and CDR2 YNNKEL (reference sequence). The CDR3 nucleotides read TGTGCCAGCAGCCAAGATACCTACGAGCAGTACTTC. This codes for CASSQDTYEQYF.

This clone showed up just once. The genes are TRBV28 and TRBJ1-1; D is ambiguous. The germline V and J ends were trimmed by 2 bases and 7 bases, with 14 bases remaining between them. There are 14 residues in the CDR3. Per germline, CDR1 MDHEN and CDR2 SYDVKM. The CDR3 region is CASSLGRVGVEAFF. Written as DNA, the CDR3 is TGTGCCAGCAGTTTAGGACGTGTCGGGGTTGAAGCTTTCTTT.

The table lists this clone with a count of one. This rearrangement joins TRBV14 to TRBJ2-1, with 14 bases fitting TRBD2. Germline CDR1 is SGHDN and CDR2 is FVKESK. The junction had 6 bases not matched to a gene; V was cut back by 1 base and J by 1 base. The CDR3 length is 19 residues. CDR3 coding DNA: TGTGCCAGCAGCCAAGTGTCGGGACTAGCGGGAGCATCCTACAATGAGCAGTTCTTC. Translation gives CASSQVSGLAGASYNEQFF. Full variable domain (outside the CDR3, taken from reference TRBV14 and TRBJ2-1): EAGVTQFPSHSVIEKGQTVTLRCDPISGHDNLYWYRRVMGKEIKFLLHFVKESKQDESGMPNNRFLAERTGGTYSTLKVQPAELEDSGVYFCASSQVSGLAGASYNEQFFGPGTRLTVL.

This chain uses TRBV5-1 with TRBJ1-5, with 10 positions matching TRBD1. The germline gives CDR1 SGHRS, CDR2 YFSETQ. The CDR3 is made up of 15 amino acids. V gave up 5 bases and J gave up 1 base; unmatched junction bases: 3. The CDR3 DNA sequence: TGCGCCAGCAGTCCGGGACAGGGGAGCAATCAGCCCCAGCATTTT. Residues: CASSPGQGSNQPQHF.

This rearrangement joins TRBV6-5 to TRBJ2-7, with D maybe TRBD2 (5 bases). The CDR3 length is 14 residues. V shed 0 bases and J shed 6 bases, with 12 bases lying between them. Germline V gives CDR1 MNHEY, CDR2 SVGAGI. CDR3 in amino acids: CASSYSSGLIEQYF. Written as DNA, the CDR3 is TGTGCCAGCAGTTACTCGAGTGGACTTATCGAGCAGTACTTC.

The chain joins TRBV25-1 to TRBJ1-2; 10 nucleotides align to TRBD1. Germline lookup yields CDR1 MGHDK and CDR2 SYGVNS. With V trimmed by 4 bases and J by 7 bases, 6 bases remained unmatched. This CDR3 is built from 14 residues. The CDR3 sequence: CASSATGQGSGYTF. CDR3 DNA: TGTGCCAGCAGTGCCACGGGACAGGGGTCTGGCTACACCTTC.

This clone was recorded once. This chain joins TRBV5-1 and TRBJ1-1; tentative D call: TRBD1 (6 bases). The germline gives CDR1 SGHRS, CDR2 YFSETQ. V shed 4 bases and J shed 4 bases, with 11 bases lying between them. The CDR3 runs 13 residues. CDR3 sequence reads: CASSLTGSTEAFF. The CDR3 DNA follows: TGCGCCAGCAGCCTTACAGGGTCCACTGAAGCTTTCTTT.

This chain joins TRBV18 and TRBJ2-1; 13 bases match TRBD2. The germline V gene has CDR1 KGHSH and CDR2 LQKENI. The CDR3 runs 19 residues. V gave up 0 bases and J gave up 0 bases; unmatched junction bases: 5. DNA of the CDR3: TGTGCCAGCTCACCACCGTTGGGACTAGCGGGGAGCTCCTACAATGAGCAGTTCTTC. It is translated as CASSPPLGLAGSSYNEQFF.

The chain couples TRBV12-5 to TRBJ2-7; 9 bases are a match to TRBD1. The V gene end was trimmed by 7 bases and the J gene end by 7 bases; junction bases not matched to a gene: 11. This CDR3 contains 14 residues. CDR1 and CDR2 (germline): LGHNT, FRNRAP. CDR3 nucleotide sequence: TGTGCTAGTGCTCTGACAGGGGGAGAGAAGGAGCAGTACTTC. Protein sequence: CASALTGGEKEQYF. Variable domain in full (rest from reference TRBV12-5 and TRBJ2-7): DARVTQTPRHKVTEMGQEVTMRCQPILGHNTVFWYRQTMMQGLELLAYFRNRAPLDDSGMPKDRFSAEMPDATLATLKIQPSEPRDSAVYFCASALTGGEKEQYFGPGTRLTVT.

This chain uses TRBV6-5 with TRBJ1-5, with D possibly matching TRBD1 (6 bases). The CDR3 length is 14 residues. Germline-derived CDR1 and CDR2 are MNHEY and SVGAGI. V was trimmed by 6 bases and J by 7 bases, leaving 16 bases between them. CDR3 coding DNA: TGTGCCAGCAGGAGACAGGCGAAAGGGCAGCCCCAGCATTTT. It specifies CASRRQAKGQPQHF.

The chain links TRBV19 to TRBJ1-5, with D tentatively TRBD1 (6 bases). Between the trimmed V and J ends, which lost 3 bases and 0 bases, there was a span of 9 bases. The CDR3 totals 15 residues. CDR1 LNHDA and CDR2 SQIVND come from the germline V gene (reference sequence). The CDR3 here is CASSIGQTSNQPQHF. The CDR3 DNA reads as TGTGCCAGTAGTATTGGACAGACTAGCAATCAGCCCCAGCATTTT.

In its sample, this clone was seen once. The chain recombines TRBV14 with TRBJ2-3; D is unclear. The CDR3 totals 13 residues. Trimming shortened V by 6 bases and J by 6 bases, and 13 bases separated the two germline ends. From germline, CDR1 is SGHDN and CDR2 FVKESK. The CDR3 nucleotides are TGTGCCAGCAGTTCGTCCTGGCCGGATACGCAGTATTTT. Translated, it gives CASSSSWPDTQYF.

This clone showed up just a few times. The chain joins TRBV19 to TRBJ2-7; 7 bases are shared with TRBD1. The CDR3 extends over 15 amino acids. Germline trimming cut 5 bases from V and 2 bases from J; bases unmatched to any gene: 9. CDR1 LNHDA and CDR2 SQIVND come from the germline V gene (reference sequence). The DNA of the CDR3 is TGTGCCAGTAGTTGGGGGACAGAACCTACCTACGAGCAGTACTTC. Its protein is CASSWGTEPTYEQYF.

This clone has only a few counts. The chain uses TRBV18 and TRBJ1-5; D is uncertain. CDR1 is KGHSH and CDR2 is LQKENI in the germline V gene. The length of the CDR3 is 14 residues. Trimming removed 3 bases from V and 1 base from J, with 7 bases in between. The CDR3: CASSPQASNQPQHF. DNA of the CDR3: TGTGCCAGCTCACCCCAAGCGAGCAATCAGCCCCAGCATTTT.

This rearrangement joins TRBV27 to TRBJ2-5; 10 nucleotides line up with TRBD1. The CDR3 is 14 amino acids. From germline, CDR1 is MNHEY and CDR2 SMNVEV (reference sequence). V lost 8 bases and J lost 2; bases outside the gene matches: 5. CDR3 protein: CASGRDRGQETQYF. CDR3 nucleotides: TGTGCCAGCGGAAGGGACAGGGGACAAGAGACCCAGTACTTC.

This chain uses TRBV18 with TRBJ1-3; perhaps TRBD1 as D (5 bases). V lost 1 base, J lost 2 bases, and 6 bases lay in between. Germline V gene data show CDR1 as KGHSH and CDR2 as LQKENI. The CDR3 is made up of 14 amino acids. In DNA form, the CDR3 reads TGTGCCAGCTCACCACAGGGGACTGGAAACACCATATATTTT. Translation: CASSPQGTGNTIYF.

The chain combines TRBV7-8 with TRBJ2-7; 8 bases agree with TRBD2. The CDR3 is made up of 16 amino acids. Germline CDR1 reads SGHVS; CDR2 reads FQNEAQ. With 7 bases clipped from V and 4 bases from J, the junction kept 15 bases outside the gene matches. CDR3 in DNA: TGTGCCAGCAACAAAAGGGAGGGCGGGAGGTTTTACGAGCAGTACTTC. This translates into CASNKREGGRFYEQYF.